The 29 T cell receptor beta chains given below trace back to one sample, sequenced in a study of technical replicates of blood from a handful of donors. Clones were sequenced by immunoSEQ multiplex PCR, and TCRdb holds only the in-frame ones, with some missing. The data show under 90,000 clones, with around 94% seen just once and 0.2% to 0.3% held by the top ten. Material: T cells isolated from PBMCs. These receptors all come from a human donor in good health.

This clone was observed a single time. This chain uses TRBV6-1 with TRBJ2-5; TRBD2 matches 8 bases. V shed 8 bases, J shed 1 base, and the junction held 6 bases outside the gene matches. The germline CDR1 and CDR2 sequences are MNHNS and SASEGT. This CDR3 is 14 amino acids long. The CDR3 sequence: CASLSGLAQETQYF. The CDR3 DNA follows: TGTGCCAGCCTATCAGGACTAGCCCAAGAGACCCAGTACTTC.

This chain joins TRBV11-2 and TRBJ1-5, with 9 bases matching TRBD1. The V gene's germline CDR1 is SGHAT and CDR2 FQNNGV. The V gene end was trimmed by 5 bases and the J gene end by 0 bases; junction bases not matched to a gene: 5. There are 16 residues in the CDR3. The CDR3 reads CASSTGQGFSNQPQHF. DNA for the CDR3: TGTGCCAGCAGCACGGGACAGGGCTTTAGCAATCAGCCCCAGCATTTT.

V usage is TRBV4-1 and J usage is TRBJ2-6; weak D call: TRBD1 (6 bases). Trimming removed 4 bases from V and 4 bases from J, with 17 bases in between. Germline V gives CDR1 MGHRA, CDR2 YSYEKL. This CDR3 has 17 amino acids. The CDR3 DNA sequence: TGCGCCAGCAGCCCCCGGGACAAGGTATCCGGGGCCAACGTCCTGACTTTC. Protein: CASSPRDKVSGANVLTF.

The chain uses TRBV6-5 and TRBJ1-2, with a weak D call TRBD1 (5 bases). Per germline, CDR1 MNHEY and CDR2 SVGAGI. The V end lost 5 bases, the J end lost 7 bases, and 14 bases lay between the germline ends. CDR3 size: 13 residues. The CDR3 spells CASSQDLRGGYTF. CDR3 nucleotides: TGTGCCAGCAGTCAAGACCTAAGGGGTGGCTACACCTTC.

This chain uses TRBV19 with TRBJ2-7; possible D gene TRBD2, 6 bases. CDR3 length: 15 residues. Germline V CDR1 and CDR2: LNHDA, SQIVND (reference sequence). V lost 4 bases, J lost 3 bases, and 16 bases lay in between. As DNA, the CDR3 is TGTGCCAGTAGTAATAGGGACTCAAGCCTCTACGAGCAGTACTTC. Protein: CASSNRDSSLYEQYF. Filled out from reference TRBV19 and TRBJ2-7, the complete variable domain reads DGGITQSPKYLFRKEGQNVTLSCEQNLNHDAMYWYRQDPGQGLRLIYYSQIVNDFQKGDIAEGYSVSREKKESFPLTVTSAQKNPTAFYLCASSNRDSSLYEQYFGPGTRLTVT.

The chain recombines TRBV29-1 with TRBJ2-2; TRBD2 aligns across 9 bases. Looked up from germline, CDR1 is SQVTM and CDR2 is ANQGSEA. This CDR3 comprises 14 residues. In DNA form, the CDR3 reads TGCAGGTTTAGCGGGAGAGCGAACACCGGGGAGCTGTTTTTT. Translation: CRFSGRANTGELFF.

The chain links TRBV9 to TRBJ2-1, with D unresolved. Germline CDR1 reads SGDLS; CDR2 reads YYNGEE. Trimming took off 2 bases at V and 0 bases at J, with 9 bases between the two ends. This CDR3 spans 15 amino acids. CDR3 DNA: TGTGCCAGCAGCGTGACGCGGCGCTCCTACAATGAGCAGTTCTTC. Translating it yields CASSVTRRSYNEQFF.

This chain connects TRBV5-4 to TRBJ2-2, with TRBD2 as a possible D gene (6 bases). Germline CDR1 reads SGHNT; CDR2 reads YYREEE (reference sequence). The CDR3 extends over 15 amino acids. Trimming took off 5 bases at V and 5 bases at J, with 16 bases between the two ends. Here the CDR3 reads CASSSIGGGTGELFF. CDR3 DNA sequence: TGTGCCAGCAGTTCCATCGGTGGAGGGACCGGGGAGCTGTTTTTT.

The chain employs TRBV9 and TRBJ2-3; 14 nucleotides agree with TRBD2. The germline V gene encodes CDR1 SGDLS and CDR2 YYNGEE. The CDR3 has 16 residues. V lost 3 bases, J lost 5 bases, and 5 bases stayed unmatched. CDR3 in DNA: TGTGCCAGCAGCGCCGGACTAGCGGGGGGCCGAGATACGCAGTATTTT. This translates into CASSAGLAGGRDTQYF.

CDR3 in amino acids: CASSLEDRLAFF. The CDR3 DNA follows: TGTGCCAGCAGCTTAGAGGACAGGTTAGCTTTCTTT. The chain has TRBV11-2 and TRBJ1-1; 7 nucleotides align to TRBD1. Germline V gives CDR1 SGHAT, CDR2 FQNNGV. This CDR3 spans 12 amino acids. Trimming took 0 bases from V and 10 from J; bases not matched to a gene: 2.

The rearrangement uses TRBV7-2 and TRBJ1-2; no definite D call. Germline CDR1 is SGHTA and CDR2 is FQGNSA. This CDR3 is built from 14 residues. V shed 1 base and J shed 3 bases, with 9 bases lying between them. This CDR3 reads CASSLEPAYYGYTF. CDR3 bases: TGTGCCAGCAGCTTAGAGCCAGCGTACTATGGCTACACCTTC.

V gene TRBV30 combines with J gene TRBJ2-5, with D maybe TRBD2 (5 bases). Germline CDR1 GTSNPN, CDR2 SVGIG (reference sequence). CDR3 length equals 13 residues. Trimming cost V 4 bases and J 0 bases, with 9 bases left between them. Here the CDR3 DNA reads TGTGCCTGGACTTCGGGGTACCAAGAGACCCAGTACTTC. This encodes CAWTSGYQETQYF.

The gene calls are TRBV5-4 and TRBJ2-5, with 13 bases that match TRBD2. The CDR3 is 15 residues long. From germline, CDR1 is SGHNT and CDR2 YYREEE (reference sequence). V lost 3 bases to trimming and J lost 5 bases; unmatched junction nucleotides: 4. CDR3 sequence (DNA): TGTGCCAGCAGCTGGGGACTAGCGGGACTCGAGACCCAGTACTTC. Amino acid sequence: CASSWGLAGLETQYF.

This rearrangement joins TRBV19 to TRBJ2-4; unclear D gene. CDR1 LNHDA and CDR2 SQIVND come from the germline V gene (reference sequence). V shed 4 bases and J shed 0 bases, with 10 bases lying between them. CDR3 length: 15 residues. The CDR3 sequence is CASSTRPLAKNIQYF. DNA of the CDR3: TGTGCCAGTAGTACCCGTCCCTTAGCCAAAAACATTCAGTACTTC.

V usage is TRBV9 and J usage is TRBJ1-2, with 7 positions matching TRBD1. The J segment lost 7 bases and the V segment lost 3 bases, leaving 9 bases of the junction unmatched. Germline V gives CDR1 SGDLS, CDR2 YYNGEE. CDR3 length equals 14 residues. The DNA for the CDR3 is TGTGCCAGCAGCGAGGGGACAGCCTCGGGTGGCTACACCTTC. Its protein product is CASSEGTASGGYTF.

The J gene is TRBJ2-6, the V gene TRBV2; D ambiguous. Germline CDR1 and CDR2: SNHLY and FYNNEI. This CDR3 region has 15 residues. The ends were cut back, 2 bases at V and 0 bases at J, with 5 bases in the middle. For the CDR3, the DNA is TGTGCCAGCAGTGAACTGAGCTCTGGGGCCAACGTCCTGACTTTC. Translated, it gives CASSELSSGANVLTF.

V and J are TRBV10-3 and TRBJ2-3, with 8 nucleotides matching TRBD1. The junction had 17 bases not matched to a gene; V was cut back by 9 bases and J by 6 bases. This CDR3 has 16 residues. The V gene's germline CDR1 is ENHRY and CDR2 SYGVKD. The CDR3 DNA is TGTGCCATTTCGGGGGAGGACAGGGACTCATCGGATACGCAGTATTTT. The encoded protein is CAISGEDRDSSDTQYF.

The V and J genes are TRBV7-3 and TRBJ2-1, with TRBD1 as a possible D gene (6 bases). Trimming left V 4 bases short and J 0 bases short, with 10 bases between. Germline V gene data show CDR1 as SGHTA and CDR2 as FQGTGA. The CDR3 runs to 15 residues. CDR3 DNA: TGTGCCAGCAGCTCGTGGACAGCCTCCTACAATGAGCAGTTCTTC. Translation gives CASSSWTASYNEQFF.

The J gene is TRBJ2-3, the V gene TRBV5-1, with D uncertain. In germline, CDR1 is SGHRS, CDR2 YFSETQ. Deletions cut 4 bases from V and 2 bases from J, with 17 bases between. This CDR3 has 16 residues. Here the CDR3 reads CASSLGSSPPTDTQYF. CDR3 DNA: TGCGCCAGCAGCCTGGGCTCTAGTCCTCCCACAGATACGCAGTATTTT.

This chain uses TRBV29-1 with TRBJ2-5; 7 nucleotides match TRBD2. CDR3 length: 14 residues. V shed 0 bases and J 5 bases; nucleotides not matched to a gene: 6. Germline-derived CDR1 and CDR2 are SQVTM and ANQGSEA. The CDR3 nucleotides read TGCAGCGTTGAAGATATCGTGGGGGGGGAGACCCAGTACTTC. It is translated as CSVEDIVGGETQYF. Supplemented by reference TRBV29-1 and TRBJ2-5, the full variable domain reads SAVISQKPSRDICQRGTSLTIQCQVDSQVTMMFWYRQQPGQSLTLIATANQGSEATYESGFVIDKFPISRPNLTFSTLTVSNMSPEDSSIYLCSVEDIVGGETQYFGPGTRLLVL.

The V call is TRBV11-2, the J call TRBJ2-7, with TRBD2 identical over 11 bases. V was pared by 5 bases and J by 4 bases, with 4 bases of the junction left unmatched. The V gene's germline CDR1 is SGHAT and CDR2 FQNNGV. This CDR3 contains 14 residues. CDR3 residues: CASSGTSGSYEQYF. CDR3 nucleotides: TGTGCCAGCAGCGGAACTAGCGGGAGTTACGAGCAGTACTTC. Supplemented by reference TRBV11-2 and TRBJ2-7, the full variable domain reads EAGVAQSPRYKIIEKRQSVAFWCNPISGHATLYWYQQILGQGPKLLIQFQNNGVVDDSQLPKDRFSAERLKGVDSTLKIQPAKLEDSAVYLCASSGTSGSYEQYFGPGTRLTVT.

The chain carries TRBV11-3 and TRBJ1-6; D possibly corresponds to TRBD1 (6 bases). Per germline, CDR1 SGHNT and CDR2 YENEEA. Trimming took off 5 bases at V and 9 bases at J, with 17 bases between the two ends. The CDR3 runs 15 residues. The CDR3 DNA sequence: TGTGCCAGCAGCCCGATGGACAGACCCGGTTCACCCCTCCACTTT. This gives the protein CASSPMDRPGSPLHF.

The J gene is TRBJ2-7, the V gene TRBV27, with 7 bases matching TRBD2. Germline lookup yields CDR1 MNHEY and CDR2 SMNVEV (reference sequence). J gave up 6 bases and V 5 bases, and 16 bases lay outside the gene matches. The CDR3 sequence is 16 residues long. This chain's CDR3 is CASSKGYGLEMSEQYF. The CDR3 bases are TGTGCCAGCAGTAAAGGATACGGACTAGAGATGAGCGAGCAGTACTTC.

This clone turned up a few times. This rearrangement joins TRBV18 to TRBJ1-5, with D uncertain. The CDR3 has 14 residues. V lost 3 bases, J lost 9 bases, and 15 bases lay in between. Germline CDR1 is KGHSH and CDR2 is LQKENI. CDR3: CASSPARTGWPQHF. The DNA of the CDR3 is TGTGCCAGCTCACCCGCCCGGACTGGGTGGCCCCAGCATTTT.

The chain uses TRBV7-2 and TRBJ1-1, with D hard to call. In germline, CDR1 is SGHTA, CDR2 FQGNSA. This CDR3 is built from 16 residues. V lost 1 base to trimming and J lost 2 bases, with 14 bases between them. The CDR3 loop is CASSLVSGPANTEAFF. In DNA, the CDR3 is TGTGCCAGCAGCTTAGTAAGTGGGCCGGCCAACACTGAAGCTTTCTTT.

The chain is built from TRBV10-1 and TRBJ2-1, with 11 positions matching TRBD2. Losses at the gene ends were 4 bases for V and 8 bases for J; bases not matched to a gene: 7. Germline V lookup: CDR1 WNHNN, CDR2 SYGVQD (reference sequence). This CDR3 contains 15 residues. The CDR3 DNA follows: TGCGCCAGCAGTGTTGGGGTAGCGGGAGGGGATGAGCAGTTCTTC. It codes for CASSVGVAGGDEQFF.

This chain uses TRBV7-2 with TRBJ1-4; tentatively, D is TRBD1 (6 bases). CDR3 length equals 13 residues. CDR1 is SGHTA, CDR2 FQGNSA, per germline. The V gene lost 5 bases and the J gene lost 8 bases, with 12 bases spanning the gap. DNA of the CDR3: TGTGCCAGCAGCGGGCGAACAGGGGAAAAACTGTTTTTT. Its translation is CASSGRTGEKLFF.

CDR3: CASSQGQGLNYGYTF. CDR3 nucleotides: TGCGCCAGCAGCCAAGGTCAGGGCCTTAACTATGGCTACACCTTC. V usage is TRBV4-1 and J usage is TRBJ1-2; a possible D gene is TRBD1 (5 bases). Trimming shortened V by 1 base and J by 1 base, and 10 bases separated the two germline ends. Germline V gene data show CDR1 as MGHRA and CDR2 as YSYEKL. This CDR3 has 15 amino acids.

The chain is built from TRBV7-2 and TRBJ2-7; 11 bases map to TRBD2. Germline V CDR1 and CDR2: SGHTA, FQGNSA. Trimming at V came to 1 base and at J to 4 bases, leaving 6 bases not matched to a gene. The CDR3 sequence is 16 residues long. The CDR3 here is CASSLDPSGRLYEQYF. The CDR3 DNA follows: TGTGCCAGCAGCTTAGACCCTAGCGGGAGGTTGTACGAGCAGTACTTC. Full variable domain (rest looked up from reference TRBV7-2 and TRBJ2-7): GAGVSQSPSNKVTEKGKDVELRCDPISGHTALYWYRQSLGQGLEFLIYFQGNSAPDKSGLPSDRFSAERTGGSVSTLTIQRTQQEDSAVYLCASSLDPSGRLYEQYFGPGTRLTVT.